These T cell receptor beta chains were read from a single sample in a study of cytotoxic CD8 clonotypes in ibrutinib-treated CLL. Profiled with immunoSEQ multiplex PCR; TCRdb holds only in-frame clones, not every one. The table shows approximately 170,000 clones, with 70% to 90% occurring only once. The sample was PBMCs, taken at disease progression, from a patient treated with ibrutinib. Receptors originate from a human donor with chronic lymphocytic leukemia. Each CDR3 is given with its conserved first and last residue. D genes are given only for firm matches. The size entry is marked missing in some rows and otherwise reads once, few, many or a size class.

j_call: TRBJ2-7; d_call: NA; clone_size: NA; v_call: TRBV7-2; cdr3_length: 15; cdr3_aa: CASSLYWGQTYEQYF; cdr3_nt: TGTGCCAGCAGCTTGTACTGGGGGCAAACCTACGAGCAGTACTTC
j_call: TRBJ2-3; d_call: NA; clone_size: NA; v_call: TRBV7-6; cdr3_length: 11; cdr3_aa: CASSRTDTQYF; cdr3_nt: TGTGCCAGCAGCCGTACAGATACGCAGTATTTT
j_call: TRBJ2-7; d_call: NA; clone_size: NA; v_call: TRBV7-6; cdr3_length: 15; cdr3_aa: CASSHNRDSPYEQYF; cdr3_nt: TGTGCCAGCAGCCATAACCGGGACTCCCCCTACGAGCAGTACTTC
j_call: TRBJ2-4; d_call: NA; clone_size: NA; v_call: TRBV4-3; cdr3_length: 17; cdr3_aa: CASSQRVVSQAKNIQYF; cdr3_nt: TGCGCCAGCAGCCAAAGGGTGGTCTCCCAAGCCAAAAACATTCAGTACTTC
j_call: TRBJ2-7; d_call: NA; clone_size: NA; v_call: TRBV7-6; cdr3_length: 15; cdr3_aa: CASSLLGDIAYEQYF; cdr3_nt: TGTGCCAGCAGCTTATTGGGGGACATAGCCTACGAGCAGTACTTC
j_call: TRBJ1-2; d_call: NA; clone_size: NA; v_call: TRBV27; cdr3_length: 14; cdr3_aa: CASTPGRGDYGYTF; cdr3_nt: TGTGCCAGCACCCCTGGCAGGGGAGACTATGGCTACACCTTC
j_call: TRBJ2-6; d_call: NA; clone_size: NA; v_call: TRBV2; cdr3_length: 13; cdr3_aa: CASAISGANVLTF; cdr3_nt: TGTGCCAGTGCAATCTCTGGGGCCAACGTCCTGACTTTC
j_call: TRBJ2-4; d_call: TRBD1; clone_size: NA; v_call: TRBV5-6; cdr3_length: 13; cdr3_aa: CASSRQGGNIQYF; cdr3_nt: TGTGCCAGCAGCCGACAGGGGGGGAACATTCAGTACTTC
j_call: TRBJ1-1; d_call: TRBD1; clone_size: NA; v_call: TRBV10-3; cdr3_length: 13; cdr3_aa: CAISMGQYTEAFF; cdr3_nt: TGTGCCATCAGTATGGGACAGTACACTGAAGCTTTCTTT
j_call: TRBJ1-1; d_call: NA; clone_size: NA; v_call: TRBV19; cdr3_length: 13; cdr3_aa: CASRSSAKTEAFF; cdr3_nt: TGTGCCAGCAGGTCTTCGGCGAAGACTGAAGCTTTCTTT
j_call: TRBJ1-1; d_call: NA; clone_size: NA; v_call: TRBV4-2; cdr3_length: 15; cdr3_aa: CASSQDYKVNTEAFF; cdr3_nt: TGTGCCAGCAGCCAAGATTACAAGGTAAACACTGAAGCTTTCTTT
j_call: TRBJ1-5; d_call: NA; clone_size: once; v_call: TRBV28; cdr3_length: 17; cdr3_aa: CASSFGREALSNQPQHF; cdr3_nt: TGTGCCAGCAGTTTCGGCAGGGAGGCGCTTAGCAATCAGCCCCAGCATTTT
j_call: TRBJ2-3; d_call: NA; clone_size: NA; v_call: TRBV2; cdr3_length: 11; cdr3_aa: CASTAADTQYF; cdr3_nt: TGTGCCAGCACGGCGGCAGATACGCAGTATTTT
j_call: TRBJ2-5; d_call: NA; clone_size: once; v_call: TRBV30; cdr3_length: 13; cdr3_aa: CAWSAGGAVSQYF; cdr3_nt: TGTGCCTGGAGTGCCGGAGGGGCGGTGTCCCAGTACTTC
j_call: TRBJ2-7; d_call: TRBD1; clone_size: NA; v_call: TRBV27; cdr3_length: 14; cdr3_aa: CASSFGQGPYEQYF; cdr3_nt: TGTGCCAGCAGTTTCGGACAGGGGCCCTACGAGCAGTACTTC
j_call: TRBJ2-1; d_call: NA; clone_size: large; v_call: TRBV7-6; cdr3_length: 16; cdr3_aa: CASSLERVPPYNEQFF; cdr3_nt: TGTGCCAGCAGCTTAGAGCGTGTCCCCCCATACAATGAGCAGTTCTTC
j_call: TRBJ2-7; d_call: TRBD2; clone_size: NA; v_call: TRBV11-2; cdr3_length: 18; cdr3_aa: CASGSTRWGRLALYEQYF; cdr3_nt: TGTGCCAGCGGATCCACCCGGTGGGGAAGACTAGCCCTCTACGAGCAGTACTTC
j_call: TRBJ2-3; d_call: TRBD2; clone_size: NA; v_call: TRBV19; cdr3_length: 15; cdr3_aa: CASSARTSGTDTQYF; cdr3_nt: TGTGCCAGTAGTGCCCGGACTAGCGGGACAGATACGCAGTATTTT
j_call: TRBJ2-3; d_call: TRBD2; clone_size: NA; v_call: TRBV6-5; cdr3_length: 15; cdr3_aa: CASSLAGQSTDTQYF; cdr3_nt: TGTGCCAGCAGCCTAGCGGGCCAAAGCACAGATACGCAGTATTTT
j_call: TRBJ1-2; d_call: TRBD1; clone_size: NA; v_call: TRBV9; cdr3_length: 15; cdr3_aa: CASSEGTGINYGYTF; cdr3_nt: TGTGCCAGCAGCGAAGGGACAGGGATTAACTATGGCTACACCTTC
j_call: TRBJ2-1; d_call: NA; clone_size: NA; v_call: TRBV9; cdr3_length: 16; cdr3_aa: CASSVVAGVAYNEQFF; cdr3_nt: TGTGCCAGCAGCGTAGTGGCGGGTGTAGCCTACAATGAGCAGTTCTTC
j_call: TRBJ1-4; d_call: NA; clone_size: NA; v_call: TRBV28; cdr3_length: 15; cdr3_aa: CASSRPAATNEKLFF; cdr3_nt: TGTGCCAGCAGCCGTCCGGCTGCAACTAATGAAAAACTGTTTTTT
j_call: TRBJ2-2; d_call: TRBD2; clone_size: NA; v_call: TRBV6-4; cdr3_length: 15; cdr3_aa: CASSLGGAHGGELFF; cdr3_nt: TGTGCCAGCAGTCTCGGGGGGGCCCATGGCGGGGAGCTGTTTTTT
j_call: TRBJ2-3; d_call: NA; clone_size: NA; v_call: TRBV6-5; cdr3_length: 15; cdr3_aa: CASSYGGQGTDTQYF; cdr3_nt: TGTGCCAGCAGTTACGGCGGGCAAGGAACAGATACGCAGTATTTT
j_call: TRBJ1-5; d_call: NA; clone_size: NA; v_call: TRBV4-2; cdr3_length: 17; cdr3_aa: CASSQEGQQYSNQPQHF; cdr3_nt: TGTGCCAGCAGCCAAGAAGGACAACAATATAGCAATCAGCCCCAGCATTTT
j_call: TRBJ2-7; d_call: TRBD2; clone_size: NA; v_call: TRBV7-9; cdr3_length: 14; cdr3_aa: CASSLGTSDYEQYF; cdr3_nt: TGTGCCAGCAGCTTGGGAACTAGCGACTACGAGCAGTACTTC
j_call: TRBJ1-5; d_call: TRBD1; clone_size: NA; v_call: TRBV12-5; cdr3_length: 18; cdr3_aa: CASGWDTVTGGLNQPQHF; cdr3_nt: TGTGCTAGTGGTTGGGACACAGTAACAGGGGGCTTGAATCAGCCCCAGCATTTT
j_call: TRBJ1-1; d_call: NA; clone_size: NA; v_call: TRBV5-1; cdr3_length: 13; cdr3_aa: CASSLVGNEGAFF; cdr3_nt: TGCGCCAGCAGCTTGGTCGGCAATGAGGGAGCTTTCTTT
j_call: TRBJ2-2; d_call: NA; clone_size: NA; v_call: TRBV5-1; cdr3_length: 15; cdr3_aa: CASSLSAANTGELFF; cdr3_nt: TGCGCCAGCAGCTTAAGTGCAGCGAACACCGGGGAGCTGTTTTTT